This T cell receptor beta chain was sequenced for a study of Ad26.COV2.S vaccination and SARS-CoV-2 variants. Overall study results and limits: Recipients of vaccine and of placebo showed similar breadth of their non-spike TCR repertoires. Quantification of TCR breadth and depth may have yielded underestimates of total T cell responses. Reports say spike-specific CD8+ and CD4+ T cell responses covered substantial breadth after vaccination.

Repertoires were generated with immunoSEQ multiplex PCR, while TCRdb's copy carries only in-frame clones and drops some. The sample lists roughly 400,000 clones, 70% to 90% occurring once. A remark on this clone: The antigen is unknown.

Specified treatment: about 20 received Ad26.COV2.S at low or high dose, single or two shots; 5 received placebo; per-sample allocation not given. It was on day 63 after the first vaccine or placebo injection that samples were taken. Within Boston, the person who donated was an adult of 18-55 years. CDR1 is SGDLS, CDR2 YYNGEE, per germline. Trimming cost V 0 bases and J 9 bases; bases outside gene matches: 11. The CDR3 covers 18 residues. Specimen: peripheral blood, collected in a trial of Ad26.COV2.S vaccine versus placebo. The TCR was taken from a person between 18 and 65 years old who received the Ad26.COV2.S COVID-19 vaccine or a placebo. V is TRBV9 and J is TRBJ2-1, with TRBD2 matching 14 bases. The CDR3 region is CASSVGLAGGPDKGEQFF. The CDR3 coding sequence is TGTGCCAGCAGCGTAGGACTAGCGGGAGGGCCGGACAAGGGTGAGCAGTTCTTC.